The source of this T cell receptor (beta chain) is a study of OX40 agonist ivuxolimab in advanced cancers. As for the study in general: Across the patients, intravenous ivuxolimab was delivered every 2 weeks at 0.01 to 10 mg/kg. Participants averaged 60 years of age (range about 23 to 79) and were approximately 81% male. Three partial responders included one hepatocellular carcinoma patient and two cutaneous melanoma patients.

The method was immunoSEQ multiplex PCR; TCRdb's version includes in-frame clones alone and lacks a portion of them. The sample records about 25,000 clones, around four fifths being singletons. The ends were cut back, 2 bases at V and 3 bases at J, with 17 bases in the middle. The CDR3 loop spans 15 amino acids. Germline lookup yields CDR1 GTSNPN and CDR2 SVGIG (reference sequence). This clonotype was obtained from an adult with an advanced solid tumor such as melanoma, head and neck, liver or kidney cancer. Source: CD4+ or CD8+ T cells sorted from blood, taken in a trial of the OX40 agonist ivuxolimab. The chain carries TRBV30 and TRBJ2-7; maybe TRBD2 (6 bases). CDR3 DNA: TGTGCCTGGAGTCCAGTAGCCAGGGAGGTCTACGAGCAGTACTTC. It encodes CAWSPVAREVYEQYF.